What follows are 6 T cell receptor beta chains derived from one specimen sequenced in a study of shared clonotypes between healthy human individuals. The method was immunoSEQ multiplex PCR; TCRdb's version includes in-frame clones alone and lacks a portion of them. The table includes about 530,000 clones, about 96% detected once. The source material was naive CD4+ T cells sorted from blood. Subset denoted: CD45RA+ positively selected. The receptors were gathered from a woman aged 25-40 years in good health.

V and J are TRBV7-6 and TRBJ2-2; D is undetermined. The CDR3 covers 13 residues. Germline CDR1 reads SGHVS; CDR2 reads FNYEAQ. Trimming stripped 3 bases from V and 7 bases from J, with 9 bases between. For the CDR3, the DNA is TGTGCCAGCAGCTTCTCGTCCCTCGGGGAGCTGTTTTTT. Encoded protein: CASSFSSLGELFF.

The chain uses TRBV6-5 and TRBJ2-7; 7 bases map to TRBD1. Germline CDR1 and CDR2: MNHEY and SVGAGI. The CDR3 is 16 residues long. V dropped 2 bases and J dropped 7; count of bases not matched to a gene: 14. The CDR3 is CASSYDLGQWTREQYF. In DNA, the CDR3 is TGTGCCAGCAGTTACGACCTGGGACAGTGGACGAGGGAGCAGTACTTC.

J is TRBJ2-7 and V is TRBV6-1, with D unresolved. V lost 4 bases, J lost 3 bases, and 1 base lay in between. The CDR3 extends over 10 amino acids. In germline, CDR1 is MNHNS, CDR2 SASEGT. Here the CDR3 DNA reads TGTGCCAGCAGTGTCTACGAGCAGTACTTC. This sequence encodes CASSVYEQYF.

Worth noting for this clone: At one end, the junction sequence differs from germline, possibly due to a read error. This rearrangement joins TRBV5-4 to TRBJ1-2; D is perhaps TRBD1 (5 bases). The CDR3 is 12 amino acids. Germline-derived CDR1 and CDR2 are SGHNT and YYREEE (reference sequence). CDR3 coding DNA: TGTGCCAGCAGCCTGATCGGGACCCCCTCCGCCTTC. Protein product: CASSLIGTPSAF.

As concerns this clone: The sample has other DNA sequences that encode this CDR3 too. The V gene is TRBV15, the J gene TRBJ1-5, with a tentative D call TRBD1 (5 bases). Looked up from germline, CDR1 is LNHNV and CDR2 is YYDKDF (reference sequence). The CDR3 length is 14 residues. Trimming left V 0 bases short and J 7 bases short, with 10 bases between. CDR3 protein: CATSRDQGWQPQHF. DNA for the CDR3: TGTGCCACCAGCAGAGATCAGGGATGGCAGCCCCAGCATTTT.

This chain connects TRBV28 to TRBJ2-4; maybe TRBD1 (5 bases). V lost 1 base and J lost 4, with 8 bases in between. Germline CDR1 MDHEN, CDR2 SYDVKM. The length of the CDR3 is 14 residues. CDR3 sequence (DNA): TGTGCCAGCAGTTTATCGGCAGGGAAAAACATTCAGTACTTC. Encoded protein: CASSLSAGKNIQYF.